This TCR beta chain was observed in a study of T cells expressing NK-cell markers. Across the whole study: The TCR beta repertoires were obtained from sorted CD3+CD56+NKG2C+, CD3+CD56+NKG2C- and CD3+CD56-NKG2C+ T cells. The sequencing cohort of eight donors included seven HCMV-seropositive individuals and one seronegative individual. General study findings and limits: The CD3+CD56-NKG2C+ fraction of a handful of donors was also led by these clonotypes. About 1.0-8% of CD8+ T cells in about six donors belonged to dominant NKG2C+ clonotypes.

One entry per CDR3 protein, without DNA, is what TCRdb gives after re-calling the 5' RACE reads. With about 450,000 distinct CDR3 sequences in the sample, the ten largest clones hold 6% to 8%. Worth noting for this clonotype: Its antigen is undetermined.

The germline V gene has CDR1 MNHEY and CDR2 SVGEGT. CDR3 size: 16 residues. The TCR originated in a woman between 18 and 75 years old in good health. The sample was blood T cells: a sorted CD56 or NKG2C T cell subset, CD4+ or CD8+ T cells, or bulk PBMC T cells (not recorded which). This chain uses TRBV6-2 or TRBV6-3 with TRBJ2-5; TCRdb gives TRBD1 as the D gene, but with no DNA this cannot be confirmed. Here the CDR3 reads CASSYTGQGVRETQYF.